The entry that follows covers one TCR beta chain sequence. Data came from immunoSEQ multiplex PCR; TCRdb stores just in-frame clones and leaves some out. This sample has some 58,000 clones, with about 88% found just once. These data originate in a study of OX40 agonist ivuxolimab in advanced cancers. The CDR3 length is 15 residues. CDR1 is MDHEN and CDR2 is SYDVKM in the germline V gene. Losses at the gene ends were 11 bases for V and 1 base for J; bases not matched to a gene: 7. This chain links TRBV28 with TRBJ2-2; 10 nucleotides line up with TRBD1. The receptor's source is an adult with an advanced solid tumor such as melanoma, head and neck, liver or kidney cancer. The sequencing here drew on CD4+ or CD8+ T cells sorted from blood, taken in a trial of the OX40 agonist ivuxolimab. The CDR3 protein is CAAKGQGGNTGELFF. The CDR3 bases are TGTGCCGCGAAAGGACAGGGGGGGAACACCGGGGAGCTGTTTTTT.